Presented here are 11 T cell receptor beta chains from one specimen sequenced in a study of T-cell reconstitution after alpha-beta-depleted transplantation in children. For TCRbeta, the library was prepared with unique molecular identifiers. TCRdb re-called the PCR reads through MiXCR, storing one row per CDR3 protein. The data hold around 52,000 distinct CDR3 sequences, with less than 6% observed a single time. The sample in question was PBMCs, mostly from graft donor cells, obtained 60 days after TCRalphabeta/CD19-depleted stem cell transplant. Receptors originate from a female patient between 2 and 15 years old who had a stem cell transplant for aplastic anemia, so the T cells may come from the graft donor.

This clonotype showed up just a few times. This chain uses TRBV5-1 with TRBJ2-3; 7 bases are a match to TRBD2. The germline V gene encodes CDR1 SGHRS and CDR2 YFSETQ. After removal of 3 bases from V and 6 bases from J, the junction contained 13 bases not matched to a gene. CDR3 length equals 16 residues. The CDR3 DNA reads as TGCGCCAGCAGCTCAACTGAAAGGGGAGGGCCGGATACGCAGTATTTT. Protein: CASSSTERGGPDTQYF.

This clonotype has a handful of counts. The CDR3 region has the DNA TGTGCCAGCAACTCTTCTAGCGGGGGGGCCAGGACCGGGGAGCTGTTTTTT. As protein: CASNSSSGGARTGELFF. The chain has TRBV21-1 and TRBJ2-2; the table's D gene call, TRBD2, was not cross checked with the DNA. TRBV21-1 constitutes a pseudogene. The CDR3 consists of 17 residues.

This clonotype was recorded a few times. V gene TRBV10-1 combines with J gene TRBJ1-2, with 8 bases fitting TRBD1. The CDR3 sequence is 13 residues long. Germline values: CDR1 WNHNN, CDR2 SYGVQD (reference sequence). Trimming at V came to 5 bases and at J to 8 bases, leaving 7 bases not matched to a gene. CDR3 region: CASSPGQGGGYTF. The CDR3 nucleotides read TGCGCCAGCAGTCCCGGACAGGGTGGCGGCTACACCTTC.

The rearrangement links TRBV7-8 to TRBJ2-7, with 9 bases that match TRBD1. The CDR3 consists of 15 residues. The germline V gene has CDR1 SGHVS and CDR2 FQNEAQ. V trimming: 4 bases; J trimming: 1 base; junction bases outside the gene matches: 5. CDR3 DNA: TGTGCCAGCAGCTACGGAGGGACAGGGTCCTACGAGCAGTACTTC. This sequence encodes CASSYGGTGSYEQYF. Using reference TRBV7-8 and TRBJ2-7 for the parts outside the CDR3, the full variable domain is GAGVSQSPRYKVAKRGQDVALRCDPISGHVSLFWYQQALGQGPEFLTYFQNEAQLDKSGLPSDRFFAERPEGSVSTLKIQRTQQEDSAVYLCASSYGGTGSYEQYFGPGTRLTVT.

This clonotype was seen repeatedly, ten times or more. The chain joins TRBV12-3 or TRBV12-4 to TRBJ1-1, with D unresolved. Trimming shortened V by 1 base and J by 5 bases, and 11 bases separated the two germline ends. This CDR3 spans 14 amino acids. The CDR3 sequence is CASSLVAAGTEAFF. The CDR3, as DNA: TGTGCCAGCAGTTTAGTGGCGGCGGGAACTGAAGCTTTCTTT.

This clonotype was counted ten times or more. The chain couples TRBV5-5 to TRBJ2-6; 8 bases line up with TRBD1. CDR1 SGHKS and CDR2 YYEKEE come from the germline V gene (reference sequence). The CDR3 consists of 16 residues. V lost 2 bases and J lost 3; bases outside the gene matches: 4. The CDR3 loop reads CASSLAGGDGANVLTF. DNA of the CDR3: TGTGCCAGCAGCTTAGCAGGGGGCGATGGGGCCAACGTCCTGACTTTC.

The table lists this clonotype with many counts. CDR3 region: CASSPGTRGYTF. The CDR3 coding sequence is TGTGCCAGCAGTCCGGGTACAAGAGGCTACACCTTC. The V gene is TRBV12-3 or TRBV12-4, the J gene TRBJ1-2, with D unresolved. This CDR3 has 12 amino acids. The V gene lost 5 bases and the J gene lost 8 bases, with 12 bases spanning the gap.

The V gene is TRBV7-8, the J gene TRBJ1-5; D uncertain. Trimming stripped 1 base from V and 4 bases from J, with 11 bases between. CDR1 is SGHVS and CDR2 is FQNEAQ in the germline V gene. This CDR3 has 15 amino acids. The CDR3 DNA reads TGTGCCAGCAGCTTAGTTGAAACAGCTAATCAGCCCCAGCATTTT. Translated: CASSLVETANQPQHF. Filled out from reference TRBV7-8 and TRBJ1-5, the complete variable domain reads GAGVSQSPRYKVAKRGQDVALRCDPISGHVSLFWYQQALGQGPEFLTYFQNEAQLDKSGLPSDRFFAERPEGSVSTLKIQRTQQEDSAVYLCASSLVETANQPQHFGDGTRLSIL.

This chain links TRBV21-1 with TRBJ2-7; TRBD2 was called by the table and not checked on the DNA. TRBV21-1 is listed as a pseudogene. CDR3 length: 17 residues. Here the CDR3 DNA reads TGTGCCAGCAGCAAATTTTCGCCTAGTAGCGGGGTTCTTGAGCAGTACTTC. Translation gives CASSKFSPSSGVLEQYF.

A single count supports this clonotype. A much bigger clone sits one base away, suggesting this may be a read error. The chain recombines TRBV9 with TRBJ2-3, with D hard to call. This CDR3 has 12 amino acids. Germline V CDR1 and CDR2: SGDLS, YYNGEE. Deletions cut 4 bases from V and 7 bases from J, with 10 bases between. The CDR3 DNA is TGTGCCAGCAGCCCTGACTTGCATACGCAGTATTTT. This translates into CASSPDLHTQYF.

This clonotype was seen at least ten times. V usage is TRBV21-1 and J usage is TRBJ2-1; no check of the table's D call, TRBD1, against the DNA was made. TRBV21-1 is a listed pseudogene. The CDR3 loop spans 14 amino acids. This CDR3 is CASSHDRPYNEQFF. The CDR3 DNA follows: TGTGCCAGCAGCCACGACAGGCCGTACAATGAGCAGTTCTTC.